This record covers a single TCR beta chain. Its specificity is unknown. The PCR employed 60 Vbeta primers together with 13 Jbeta primers. Produced via immunoSEQ multiplex PCR; TCRdb's table is partial and in-frame only. The table lists fewer than 85,000 clones, approximately 80% of them singletons, with around 3% in the top ten. This sample was taken from a study of cytomegalovirus exposure and HLA in healthy donors. Overall study results and limits: While the bulk of TCR sequences proved rare, some public TCRs turned up in many donors. A later analysis linked a missense variant in DCLRE1C to the trimming of TCR beta V and J genes.

V was shortened by 0 bases and J by 0 bases, with 10 bases between the two germline ends. CDR1 is SGDLS and CDR2 is YYNGEE in the germline V gene. This CDR3 has 15 residues. The receptor was derived from a man aged 35-49 years in good health and CMV-seronegative. The gene calls are TRBV9 and TRBJ2-7, with a weak D call TRBD1 (6 bases). The sample comprised PBMCs. CDR3: CASSVAGASSYEQYF. CDR3 nucleotides: TGTGCCAGCAGCGTAGCAGGGGCCTCCTCCTACGAGCAGTACTTC.